The 30 T cell receptor beta chains below come from one sample, sequenced in a study of cytomegalovirus exposure and HLA in healthy donors. Amplification used 60 Vbeta primers and 13 Jbeta primers. Profiled with immunoSEQ multiplex PCR; TCRdb holds only in-frame clones, not every one. The ten most abundant clones cover roughly 7.4% of a sample with some 75,000 clones. Source material: PBMCs. The source is a female donor in good health and CMV-seropositive.

The chain combines TRBV15 with TRBJ2-7; 8 positions match TRBD2. V was pared by 0 bases and J by 4 bases, with 17 bases of the junction left unmatched. Looked up from germline, CDR1 is LNHNV and CDR2 is YYDKDF (reference sequence). The CDR3 spans 19 residues. The CDR3: CATSRDRGFRREVQYEQYF. CDR3 nucleotide sequence: TGTGCCACCAGCAGAGATCGGGGGTTTAGGCGGGAGGTCCAGTACGAGCAGTACTTC.

Regarding this clone: The same CDR3 can be traced to other DNA sequences in this sample. This chain uses TRBV30 with TRBJ2-7; 7 positions agree with TRBD1. Per the germline V gene, CDR1 is GTSNPN and CDR2 is SVGIG (reference sequence). J gave up 3 bases and V 3 bases, and 8 bases lay outside the gene matches. The CDR3 runs to 14 residues. This CDR3 reads CAWRDGQVGYEQYF. As DNA, the CDR3 is TGTGCCTGGAGGGATGGACAGGTCGGCTACGAGCAGTACTTC.

The chain couples TRBV29-1 to TRBJ1-1, with a weak D call TRBD1 (6 bases). The CDR3 covers 14 residues. The V end lost 3 bases, the J end lost 4 bases, and 15 bases lay between the germline ends. CDR1 SQVTM and CDR2 ANQGSEA come from the germline V gene. CDR3 in DNA: TGCAGCGTTGACCCCTGGACAGAGAGCACTGAAGCTTTCTTT. It translates to CSVDPWTESTEAFF.

The CDR3, as DNA: TGTGCCAGCAGTGTGGGGGGGTCCTACAATGAGCAGTTCTTC. Its protein is CASSVGGSYNEQFF. This chain joins TRBV6-1 and TRBJ2-1, with TRBD2 identical over 7 bases. J gave up 1 base and V 4 bases, and 1 base lay outside the gene matches. Per the germline V gene, CDR1 is MNHNS and CDR2 is SASEGT. This CDR3 region has 14 residues.

The rearrangement links TRBV7-9 to TRBJ1-4, with D maybe TRBD1 (6 bases). Germline CDR1 reads SEHNR; CDR2 reads FQNEAQ (reference sequence). The CDR3 spans 14 residues. Trimming took off 5 bases at V and 6 bases at J, with 13 bases between the two ends. The CDR3 region has the DNA TGTGCCAGCAGCACAGGGTCGGCGGATGAAAAACTGTTTTTT. It translates to CASSTGSADEKLFF. The whole variable domain, remainder taken from reference TRBV7-9 and TRBJ1-4, is DTGVSQNPRHKITKRGQNVTFRCDPISEHNRLYWYRQTLGQGPEFLTYFQNEAQLEKSRLLSDRFSAERPKGSFSTLEIQRTEQGDSAMYLCASSTGSADEKLFFGSGTQLSVL.

This sequence joins TRBV19 and TRBJ1-6; a weak D match, TRBD1 (6 bases). The CDR3 has 17 residues. Looked up from germline, CDR1 is LNHDA and CDR2 is SQIVND (reference sequence). The ends were cut back, 3 bases at V and 9 bases at J, with 21 bases in the middle. For the CDR3, the DNA is TGTGCCAGTAGTATTCGGGAACAGGGCCGTTCGGGTTCACCCCTCCACTTT. This encodes CASSIREQGRSGSPLHF.

The J gene is TRBJ1-4, the V gene TRBV9, with 9 bases that match TRBD1. V shed 3 bases, J shed 8 bases, and the junction held 5 bases outside the gene matches. This CDR3 has 14 residues. Germline CDR1 reads SGDLS; CDR2 reads YYNGEE. CDR3 sequence reads: CASSAQTGGEKLFF. CDR3 nucleotide sequence: TGTGCCAGCAGCGCCCAGACAGGGGGGGAAAAACTGTTTTTT.

The chain uses TRBV5-6 and TRBJ1-2; D is ambiguous. This CDR3 is built from 12 residues. Germline V CDR1 and CDR2: SGHDT, YYEEEE. V was pared by 1 base and J by 8 bases, with 9 bases between. The DNA of the CDR3 is TGTGCCAGCAGCTTGAAAGCCCCCGGCTACACCTTC. Its translation is CASSLKAPGYTF.

The chain combines TRBV14 with TRBJ2-1; TRBD2 agrees at 15 bases. The CDR3 sequence is 15 residues long. Germline assignment: CDR1 SGHDN and CDR2 FVKESK. The V segment lost 5 bases and the J segment 8 bases; nucleotides outside the gene matches: 4. In nucleotides, the CDR3 is TGTGCCAGCAGCTCCGGACTAGCGGGGGGGTATGAGCAGTTCTTC. Protein sequence: CASSSGLAGGYEQFF.

The chain joins TRBV19 to TRBJ2-2; D possibly corresponds to TRBD1 (5 bases). In germline, CDR1 is LNHDA, CDR2 SQIVND (reference sequence). This CDR3 contains 14 residues. The V end was cut by 7 bases, the J end by 3 bases, with 12 bases between. The CDR3 sequence is CASKVRDYTGELFF. CDR3 sequence (DNA): TGTGCCAGTAAGGTCAGGGATTACACCGGGGAGCTGTTTTTT.

J is TRBJ1-2 and V is TRBV7-8; D not resolved. CDR1 and CDR2 (germline): SGHVS, FQNEAQ. Trimming removed 4 bases from V and 7 bases from J, with 10 bases in between. CDR3 length: 12 residues. As DNA, the CDR3 is TGTGCCAGCAGCTCTAACTCGGTTGGCTACACCTTC. Its protein is CASSSNSVGYTF.

This chain connects TRBV19 to TRBJ2-3, with TRBD2 identical over 12 bases. V dropped 6 bases and J dropped 4; count of bases not matched to a gene: 5. This CDR3 region has 15 residues. Per germline, CDR1 LNHDA and CDR2 SQIVND (reference sequence). The CDR3 DNA reads TGTGCCAGTAGGGCTAGCGGGGGGGTTCCAGATACGCAGTATTTT. It translates to CASRASGGVPDTQYF.

The V and J genes are TRBV7-9 and TRBJ2-1, with TRBD2 matching over 16 bases. V lost 4 bases and J lost 9; bases outside the gene matches: 12. The CDR3 is 18 residues long. The germline CDR1 and CDR2 sequences are SEHNR and FQNEAQ (reference sequence). CDR3 nucleotide sequence: TGTGCCAGCAGCTCGAATGGGGGGACTAGCGGGAGGGGTGTTGAGCAGTTCTTC. Translation: CASSSNGGTSGRGVEQFF.

This chain connects TRBV6-6 to TRBJ1-3; tentatively, D is TRBD1 (6 bases). Germline V CDR1 and CDR2: MNHNY, SVGAGI (reference sequence). CDR3 length: 12 residues. Trimming cost V 6 bases and J 4 bases, with 7 bases left between them. CDR3 loop: CASSGQGNTIYF. Here the CDR3 DNA reads TGTGCCAGCAGCGGACAGGGAAACACCATATATTTT.

CDR3 DNA: TGTGCCAGCAGTCTCGGTGAAAATCAGCCCCAGCATTTT. Its translation is CASSLGENQPQHF. The V and J genes are TRBV2 and TRBJ1-5; D is uncertain. The ends were cut back, 5 bases at V and 4 bases at J, with 9 bases in the middle. This CDR3 is 13 amino acids long. Germline CDR1 reads SNHLY; CDR2 reads FYNNEI.

CDR3 sequence: CASNAGRSNTEAFF. The CDR3 DNA follows: TGTGCCAGCAACGCAGGGAGGTCGAACACTGAAGCTTTCTTT. The chain couples TRBV6-5 to TRBJ1-1, with a possible D match to TRBD1 (5 bases). This CDR3 comprises 14 residues. V was clipped by 7 bases and J by 1 base, with 13 bases between them. From germline, CDR1 is MNHEY and CDR2 SVGAGI.

The chain is built from TRBV6-5 and TRBJ2-1; TRBD1 matches at 8 bases. The germline CDR1 and CDR2 sequences are MNHEY and SVGAGI. Losses at the gene ends were 2 bases for V and 7 bases for J; bases not matched to a gene: 1. This CDR3 contains 13 residues. In DNA form, the CDR3 reads TGTGCCAGCAGTTACACAGGGGGGAATGAGCAGTTCTTC. As protein: CASSYTGGNEQFF.

The V and J genes are TRBV4-2 and TRBJ2-1, with 9 bases lining up with TRBD2. CDR1 and CDR2 (germline): LGHNA, YNFKEQ. Losses at the gene ends were 0 bases for V and 3 bases for J; bases not matched to a gene: 6. This CDR3 is built from 17 residues. CDR3 region: CASSQEGGRALYNEQFF. In nucleotides, the CDR3 is TGTGCCAGCAGCCAAGAGGGCGGGAGGGCCCTCTACAATGAGCAGTTCTTC.

The genes are TRBV14 and TRBJ2-5; perhaps TRBD2 as D (6 bases). The V gene's germline CDR1 is SGHDN and CDR2 FVKESK. The germline V and J ends were trimmed by 3 bases and 5 bases, with 19 bases remaining between them. This CDR3 comprises 16 residues. The CDR3 coding sequence is TGTGCCAGCAGCCAGAACGTCGGGAGATCCGTGGAGACCCAGTACTTC. It specifies CASSQNVGRSVETQYF.

The chain couples TRBV5-1 to TRBJ1-1; no definite D call. This CDR3 region has 15 residues. CDR1 and CDR2 from the germline V gene are SGHRS and YFSETQ. Deletions cut 0 bases from V and 1 base from J, with 10 bases between. DNA for the CDR3: TGCGCCAGCAGCTTGGTAGAGTCAGGGAACACTGAAGCTTTCTTT. Its protein product is CASSLVESGNTEAFF.

The V and J genes are TRBV25-1 and TRBJ1-1; TRBD1 agrees at 8 bases. The CDR3 totals 17 residues. The trim removed 1 base at V and 0 bases at J, leaving 7 bases unmatched. Germline V CDR1 and CDR2: MGHDK, SYGVNS. The DNA of the CDR3 is TGTGCCAGCAGTGAATTGGGGACAGGTGACATGAACACTGAAGCTTTCTTT. Its protein product is CASSELGTGDMNTEAFF.

The chain combines TRBV4-2 with TRBJ1-3, with D possibly TRBD1 on 6 matching bases. Trimming shortened V by 7 bases and J by 4 bases, and 14 bases separated the two germline ends. The CDR3 contains 14 residues. The germline V gene encodes CDR1 LGHNA and CDR2 YNFKEQ. The CDR3, as DNA: TGTGCCAGCACCGGGACACCCGAAGGAAACACCATATATTTT. Residues: CASTGTPEGNTIYF.

V is TRBV6-5 and J is TRBJ1-2; D is possibly TRBD1 (6 bases). The CDR3 totals 15 residues. CDR1 MNHEY and CDR2 SVGAGI come from the germline V gene. V dropped 1 base and J dropped 6 bases, with 15 bases sitting between them. The CDR3 loop reads CASSYFRDIIDGYTF. CDR3 nucleotide sequence: TGTGCCAGCAGTTACTTTCGGGACATTATTGATGGCTACACCTTC.

This clone is identified as medium-sized from frequency. The J gene is TRBJ1-1, the V gene TRBV19, with 8 bases lining up with TRBD1. The CDR3 consists of 17 residues. Germline CDR1 LNHDA, CDR2 SQIVND (reference sequence). V gave up 10 bases and J gave up 1 base; unmatched junction bases: 17. The CDR3 spells CATVVSKGQGANTEAFF. DNA for the CDR3: TGTGCCACCGTAGTCTCAAAGGGGCAGGGGGCGAACACTGAAGCTTTCTTT.

V and J are TRBV27 and TRBJ2-1; TRBD2 matches 14 bases. Germline CDR1 and CDR2: MNHEY and SMNVEV (reference sequence). This CDR3 is 16 amino acids long. Trimming took 2 bases from V and 8 from J; bases not matched to a gene: 5. CDR3 DNA: TGTGCCAGCAGTTTACGGGGACTAGCGGGAGAGGATGAGCAGTTCTTC. As protein: CASSLRGLAGEDEQFF.

The chain combines TRBV15 with TRBJ2-2, with D possibly matching TRBD2 (5 bases). The CDR3 is 17 residues long. CDR1 and CDR2 (germline): LNHNV, YYDKDF (reference sequence). V was cut by 0 bases and J by 3 bases, with 14 bases left in between. The CDR3 DNA reads TGTGCCACCAGCAGAGATGCGCCCAGCGGTTACACCGGGGAGCTGTTTTTT. Residues: CATSRDAPSGYTGELFF. The variable domain in full, with the rest retrieved from reference TRBV15 and TRBJ2-2, is DAMVIQNPRYQVTQFGKPVTLSCSQTLNHNVMYWYQQKSSQAPKLLFHYYDKDFNNEADTPDNFQSRRPNTSFCFLDIRSPGLGDTAMYLCATSRDAPSGYTGELFFGEGSRLTVL.

This chain links TRBV18 with TRBJ2-5; TRBD1 matches 10 bases. The assigned J gene may be wrong: the sequence end matches TRBJ2-7 better. The V gene's germline CDR1 is KGHSH and CDR2 LQKENI. This CDR3 comprises 14 residues. The CDR3 loop reads CASSPDRGVGEQYF. The CDR3 DNA is TGTGCCAGCTCACCGGACAGGGGGGTCGGCGAGCAGTACTTC.

The chain carries TRBV5-1 and TRBJ2-1, with D possibly being TRBD2 (5 bases). V dropped 5 bases and J dropped 0 bases, with 12 bases sitting between them. CDR1 SGHRS and CDR2 YFSETQ come from the germline V gene. CDR3 length: 15 amino acids. In nucleotides, the CDR3 is TGCGCCAGCAGGCCAAGCGGAAACTCCTACAATGAGCAGTTCTTC. The encoded protein is CASRPSGNSYNEQFF.

This chain uses TRBV7-6 with TRBJ2-1; maybe TRBD2 (7 bases). Germline CDR1 SGHVS, CDR2 FNYEAQ. The CDR3 has 15 amino acids. V lost 4 bases to trimming and J lost 8 bases, with 18 bases between them. DNA for the CDR3: TGTGCCAGCAGCTCCGGGGGGAGGGGGAGCCATGAGCAGTTCTTC. Its translation: CASSSGGRGSHEQFF.

The genes are TRBV4-1 and TRBJ2-1; 12 nucleotides match TRBD2. This CDR3 is built from 14 residues. Trimming cost V 4 bases and J 6 bases; bases outside gene matches: 1. CDR1 MGHRA and CDR2 YSYEKL come from the germline V gene. Here the CDR3 reads CASSPLAGGNEQFF. CDR3 bases: TGCGCCAGCAGCCCACTAGCGGGAGGCAATGAGCAGTTCTTC.